The clone carrying this T cell receptor (beta chain) was counted a few times. The antigen is not known. The sample comes from a study of naive and memory T cell subsets. Study-level results: Naive repertoires, especially CD8, held a few larger clonotypes, possibly memory cells re-expressing CD45RA.

CDR1 is SNHLY and CDR2 is FYNNEI in the germline V gene. CDR3 length: 15 residues. V lost 11 bases, J lost 2 bases, and 18 bases lay in between. The beta constant-region primer was an equimolar mix of two oligonucleotides covering TRBC1 and TRBC2. Ligated cDNA was amplified by four rounds of PCR with nested alpha and beta constant-region primers and SP2. A single record per CDR3 protein comes from TCRdb applying MiXCR to the UMI-ligation and nested PCR reads. Of tens of thousands of distinct CDR3 sequences in the sample, approximately 10% are singletons; the top ten hold over 0.11%. The specimen sequenced was naive CD4+ T cells from blood. The receptor was isolated from a human donor in good health. The chain has TRBV2 and TRBJ2-2; maybe TRBD2 (5 bases). The CDR3 sequence is CASRSIGLNTGELFF. The CDR3 DNA reads as TGTGCCTCACGGAGTATTGGACTCAACACCGGGGAGCTGTTTTTT.